This T cell receptor (beta chain) emerged from a study of blood T cell repertoires in COVID-19. Here immunoSEQ multiplex PCR was the method, and the copy in TCRdb shows in-frame clones only, minus some. The table shows roughly 440,000 clones, with around 88% occurring only once. Germline trimming cut 5 bases from V and 0 bases from J; bases unmatched to any gene: 5. Looked up from germline, CDR1 is MNHEY and CDR2 is SMNVEV (reference sequence). The CDR3 consists of 17 residues. Material: peripheral blood. The V gene is TRBV27, the J gene TRBJ2-7, with 15 positions matching TRBD2. The origin of this receptor is a woman aged 45-60 years with COVID-19, enrolled during active disease. In DNA form, the CDR3 reads TGTGCCAGCAGTCCGGGACTAGCGGGGGGTTACTCCTACGAGCAGTACTTC. Its translation is CASSPGLAGGYSYEQYF.